This T cell receptor (beta chain) was profiled in a study of cytomegalovirus exposure and HLA in healthy donors. In this sample, this clone turned up a few times. Primers for the PCR totalled 60 Vbeta and 13 Jbeta. Some clones are missing from TCRdb's copy, which holds only in-frame ones; the method was immunoSEQ multiplex PCR. This table has 65,000 to 100,000 clones, around 79% appearing once. From germline, CDR1 is SGHVS and CDR2 FQNEAQ. Deletions cut 5 bases from V and 8 bases from J, with 15 bases between. The CDR3 has 14 amino acids. Sequencing was carried out using PBMCs. This receptor was obtained from a woman aged 40 to 50 in good health and CMV-seropositive. The rearrangement links TRBV7-8 to TRBJ1-4; a possible D gene is TRBD1 (6 bases). Here the CDR3 reads CASSPRTAPEKLFF. CDR3 coding DNA: TGTGCCAGCAGCCCCCGGACAGCGCCAGAAAAACTGTTTTTT.